This T cell receptor (beta chain) was sequenced during a study of cytomegalovirus exposure and HLA in healthy donors listed by TCRdb under 2017. Concerning the study at large: According to an earlier analysis of 587 of the donors, 200 million or so T cells yielded 95 million to 140 million unique TCR beta sequences and about 300 Gb of sequence data. An early release covering roughly 580 HLA-typed donors comprised about 320 gigabases of sequencing data and approximately 85 million unique TCR sequences. The genetic ancestry cluster associated with self-reported Caucasian donors included around four fifths of the 398 genotyped donors. The study was designed to test whether signatures of past pathogen exposure could be identified by cataloging public T cell receptors. The T cell repertoires of some 670 subjects were profiled by immunosequencing and related to cytomegalovirus serostatus. Besides the first cohort of more than 650 subjects, a separate validation cohort made up of over 100 different subjects was used. The study combined high-throughput TCR immunosequencing, statistical association of individual TCRs with disease status, and machine learning to predict cytomegalovirus infection status. A later analysis re-analyzed previously published TCR beta repertoires from hundreds of donors and added high-resolution HLA genotyping to study TCR occurrence patterns. Rather than using new phenotypic data, the later analysis identified candidate immune exposures from TCR beta sequences and from how often those sequences occurred across donors. To decide whether each TCR beta V gene segment behaved as functional or pseudogenic, an earlier analysis of approximately 590 of the donors relied on high-throughput TCR beta sequencing. Alongside the repertoire data, information on donor age, sex, ethnicity and CMV serostatus was compiled. A later genetic analysis took genome-wide SNP genotypes for about 65% of the 666 donors and used that subset as a discovery cohort. Every repertoire in the discovery cohort had been generated on one and the same sequencing platform. HLA typing covered class I and class II loci at four-digit resolution. The number of typed donors differed by locus: about 620-630 for A, B, C, DRB1 and DQB1; 500 to 550 for DQA1; around 610 for DPA1; and some 430 for DPB1. Because of strong linkage in the cohort, four to six DR-DQ haplotypes were treated as single units for association and clustering. Among some 400 genotyped donors of the cohort, an average of approximately 220,000 unique TCR beta nucleotide sequences was sequenced per donor, of which about 19% were non-productive.

In total, roughly 670 healthy bone marrow donors made up the cohort. Cohort members were all nominally healthy when sampled, although unrecorded immune exposures were likely present. The donor tested CMV seronegative and was one of the 352 seronegative cohort members. Each donor provided a peripheral blood sample, and peripheral blood mononuclear cells were used for TCR beta sequencing. Genomic DNA was extracted from the blood cell samples with the Qiagen DNeasy Blood Extraction Kit. General findings and caveats noted by the study authors: At a false discovery rate of 0.05, a later analysis linked 15,000 to 20,000 TCR beta sequences to specific HLA alleles. Immune exposure information for the cohort was limited to CMV serostatus. A later genetic analysis reported fewer N-insertions in productive TCRs among donors in an Asian-associated ancestry cluster than the roughly 700-donor mean. Some IMGT-functional V segments, including TRBV6-2 and TRBV6-3, could not be distinguished by the 87-base-pair reads and were therefore excluded. The classifier was reported to diagnose cytomegalovirus status with high specificity and sensitivity in both the original cohort and the validation cohort. The presence/absence analyses assumed that sequencing depth was roughly uniform across donors, and that assumption may not be true. The sequencing pipeline was judged likely to have produced a cluster of highly shared sequence variants as a technical artifact. Most CMV-associated TCR beta chains appeared to be HLA-restricted in a later analysis, and the HLA associations seemed to be driven largely by CMV exposure. Most TCR sequences were seen in very few donors, while some public TCRs were found in many individuals. In an earlier analysis of approximately 590 of the donors, most TCR beta V segments appeared in productive rearrangements about 90% or about 30% of the time, broadly matching IMGT annotations. A later analysis reported that several top co-occurrence clusters appeared linked to parvovirus B19, influenza, CMV and Epstein-Barr virus. When HLA alleles, especially DR and DQ, strongly co-occurred, attributing TCR associations to individual alleles was difficult. The authors suggested that the approach could potentially be generalized to other disease states and immunological phenotypes. V-gene and J-gene trimming of TCR beta chains was associated with a missense DCLRE1C variant in a later genetic analysis, and the association was replicated in an independent cohort. Correlated functional status among segregating V segments might reflect linkage disequilibrium, but an unknown experimental factor could not be ruled out. In the study, 164 TCR beta chains were listed as associated with cytomegalovirus. In vitro tests confirmed that a few of the cytomegalovirus-associated TCR beta chains recognize cytomegalovirus antigens. In this cohort, only TCR beta chains were sequenced, and detectable features were limited by the absence of alpha or paired-chain data. HLA typing was unavailable for some donors at each locus, so association tests used only the typed subset. A later analysis found that TCR association rates varied across HLA loci, with DRB1 alleles showing the most associated TCRs and HLA-C alleles the fewest. A further reported finding was that TCR beta sequences accurately predicted the HLA-A and HLA-B alleles for most subjects in the first cohort. A later analysis found that HLA-associated TCR beta chains were more clonally expanded and had lower generation probabilities than equally common non-associated chains. About 17 rarely observed V segments, including chromosome 9 orphons, were excluded from the earlier analysis of just under 600 of the donors because counts were too low.

With regard to this clone: Its specific antigen is unknown. No much larger clone exists at a distance of one base, and base qualities are not known.

The method was the immunoSEQ multiplex PCR assay. For the multiplex PCR, a mixture combining 60 forward primers for TCR Vbeta segments and 13 reverse primers for TCR Jbeta segments was used. A multiplex PCR assay on genomic DNA amplified the CDR3 region of rearranged TCR beta genes. The Illumina HiSeq System was used to sequence the amplified TCR beta libraries as 87-base-pair reads. For the original study's pipeline: Across the 600 to 700 repertoires, a later analysis counted approximately 83 million unique TCR beta chains, roughly 11 million of which were shared by at least two donors. To remove PCR and sequencing errors, raw reads were error-corrected and collapsed into unique sequences using a nearest-neighbor algorithm that merged closely related sequences. CDR3 sequences were aligned to IMGT reference sequences to assign V, D and J gene segments. For a sequence to be retained, at least a six-nucleotide match to both a V gene segment and a J gene segment was required. Rearrangements were called productive when the CDR3 lacked stop codons and stayed in frame with V and J; all others were non-productive. CDR3 was defined according to IMGT convention as the region running from the second conserved V-encoded cysteine to the conserved J-encoded phenylalanine. In an earlier analysis of just under 600 of the donors, sequences lacking an unambiguous match to a single V gene segment were excluded. An earlier analysis of several hundred of the donors classified V segments as functional when productive rearrangements were above 56.7% and as segregating when the standard deviation between donors was above 5%. A statistical classification framework was developed to diagnose cytomegalovirus status using the catalog of TCR beta chain sequences. In a later analysis, V and J genes were assigned by comparing TCR nucleotide sequences against IMGT/GENE-DB human TR gene sequences. The TCRdist pipeline was used in a later analysis to assign CDR3 sequences and most-parsimonious VDJ recombination scenarios. In a later analysis, every TCR beta chain was defined by the combination of its CDR3 amino acid sequence and its V-gene family, and reads without a unique V-gene family were dropped. A later analysis removed 592 highly shared, low-generation-probability nucleotide sequences to deal with suspected cross-contamination and a sequencing artifact. For each public chain, a later analysis derived a clonal expansion index from normalized ranks of inferred template counts within each repertoire. A later analysis computed generation probabilities with a VDJ recombination model fitted to out-of-frame rearrangements, and checked the results against IGoR. In a later analysis, hypergeometric tests were used to score TCR-TCR, TCR-HLA and TCR-CMV co-occurrence, with a repertoire-size bias correction applied to TCR pairs. False discovery rates were estimated in a later analysis by permuting HLA or CMV assignments 20 times. In a later analysis, co-occurring TCRs were grouped using DBSCAN, and TCRdist sequence similarity was added for clustering within HLA-allele-positive subsets. For co-occurrence clustering, repertoires with fewer than 30,000 or more than 120,000 public chains were excluded, along with five repertoires with anomalous nucleotide sharing. Not all clones reach the TCRdb copy of this immuneACCESS table, which keeps in-frame sequences only. Checked studies attribute under half of the gap to unresolved V genes and leave the rest unexplained. The V and J calls and clone size were taken over from that table, and D and trimming were inferred from the DNA. Recorded for this sample are approximately 140,000 clones; approximately 85% of them occurred a single time. The top ten hold 1.5% to 2% of the sample.

Per the germline V gene, SNHLY is the CDR1 and FYNNEI is the CDR2. Between the V and J ends, shortened by 3 bases and 7 bases respectively, the junction contains 12 bases. The CDR3 goes from the cysteine to the phenylalanine over 14 residues. Only the CDR3 region is kept as DNA, spanning 42 bases read in frame from base 1. Source material: PBMCs. This clonotype was obtained from a boy aged 5-17 years in good health and CMV-seronegative. The V and J segments used are TRBV2 and TRBJ2-2; a weak D assignment points to TRBD1 (6 bases agree). The DNA sequence is TGTGCCAGCAGTGACGGGCAGGGGATCGGGGAGCTGTTTTTT. This gives the protein CASSDGQGIGELFF.